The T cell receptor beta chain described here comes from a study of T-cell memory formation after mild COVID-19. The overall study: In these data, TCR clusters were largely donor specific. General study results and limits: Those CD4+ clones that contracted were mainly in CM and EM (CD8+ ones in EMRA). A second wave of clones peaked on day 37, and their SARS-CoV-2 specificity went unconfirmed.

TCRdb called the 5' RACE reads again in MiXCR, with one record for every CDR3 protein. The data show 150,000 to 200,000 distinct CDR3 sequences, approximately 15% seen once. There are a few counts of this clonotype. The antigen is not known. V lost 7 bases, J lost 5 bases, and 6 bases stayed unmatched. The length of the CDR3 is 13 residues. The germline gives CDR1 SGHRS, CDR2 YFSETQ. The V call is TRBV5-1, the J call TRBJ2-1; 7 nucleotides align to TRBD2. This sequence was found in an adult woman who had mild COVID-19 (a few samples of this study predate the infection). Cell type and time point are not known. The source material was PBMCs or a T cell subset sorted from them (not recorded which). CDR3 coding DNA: TGCGCCAGCGGACTAGTCGCGAACAATGAGCAGTTCTTC. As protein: CASGLVANNEQFF.